This T cell receptor (beta chain) was sequenced in a study of cytomegalovirus exposure and HLA in healthy donors. Germline CDR1 reads LGHNA; CDR2 reads YNFKEQ. The V and J ends lost 0 bases and 7 bases, in that order; junction bases with no gene match: 2. The CDR3 spans 14 residues. PCR involved 60 Vbeta and 13 Jbeta primers. The assay was immunoSEQ multiplex PCR, and TCRdb's table has in-frame clones only and misses some. Among 57,000 or so clones listed, 70% to 80% were seen once. Sequenced input: PBMCs. The receptor's source is a woman between 55 and 75 years old in good health and CMV-seropositive. This chain uses TRBV4-2 with TRBJ1-4, with TRBD1 matching over 7 bases. The CDR3 bases are TGTGCCAGCAGCCAAGATCGGGACAGTGAAAAACTGTTTTTT. Its translation: CASSQDRDSEKLFF.